The present entry profiles one T cell receptor beta chain with its context. What it binds is unknown. These data originate in a study of glioma-infiltrating T cells after dendritic cell vaccination. As for the study in general: Dendritic cells derived from monocytes and pulsed with autologous tumor lysate formed the vaccine. Study-level results: The cohort had few patients with full blood and tumor sets.

The PCR used 60 V beta and 13 J beta primers. Some clones are missing from TCRdb's copy, which holds only in-frame ones; the method was immunoSEQ multiplex PCR. The sample holds under 130,000 clones, 90% seen once. Specified time point: after dendritic cell vaccination, including at tumor progression/relapse. None of the glioblastoma patients had an isocitrate dehydrogenase mutation. Unmatched junction bases numbered 9, after V lost 5 bases and J lost 9 bases. Germline lookup yields CDR1 SGHNT and CDR2 YENEEA. The CDR3 sequence is 16 residues long. The chain employs TRBV11-3 and TRBJ2-1; 14 bases map to TRBD2. The source was blood, collected after dendritic cell vaccination. The clonotype was recovered from a human donor with glioblastoma. CDR3 nucleotide sequence: TGTGCCAGCAGCCCCATTGGACTAGCGGGAGGTAGTGAGCAGTTCTTC. It encodes CASSPIGLAGGSEQFF. Full variable domain (rest looked up from reference TRBV11-3 and TRBJ2-1): EAGVVQSPRYKIIEKKQPVAFWCNPISGHNTLYWYLQNLGQGPELLIRYENEEAVDDSQLPKDRFSAERLKGVDSTLKIQPAELGDSAVYLCASSPIGLAGGSEQFFGPGTRLTVL.